The present T cell receptor beta chain was sequenced within a study of T cell repertoires in cytomegalovirus infection. About the research overall: Alongside well-studied HLA-B-restricted CMV epitopes, recently identified HLA-C-restricted CMV epitopes were also used. Public signatures in TCR beta pointed to CMV infection and matching HLA type. Regarding the study as a whole: The cumulative frequency of public TCR beta families distinguished individuals who carried CMV together with the relevant HLA. CMV-specific HLA-C-restricted TCR beta clonotypes dominated the ex vivo response.

The ends lost 2 bases at V and 3 bases at J; junction bases unmatched: 6. In germline, CDR1 is SGHVS, CDR2 FNYEAQ. CDR3 length: 17 residues. This clonotype was detected many times. As yet, its antigen is unknown. MiXCR was run by TCRdb on the reads, yielding one entry per CDR3 protein. The data contain about 140,000 distinct CDR3 sequences, approximately 30% of them singletons. The source of this sequence is a human donor in good health (CMV status not recorded). Some clones in this sample may be carry-over from other donors' samples. V gene TRBV7-6 combines with J gene TRBJ2-1; 11 bases are shared with TRBD2. Sequencing was performed on CD8+ T cells from cultured PBMCs, taken from culture after CMV antigen stimulation. The CDR3 protein is CASSLTSGGSGYNEQFF. The CDR3 DNA reads as TGTGCCAGCAGCTTAACTAGCGGGGGTTCGGGCTACAATGAGCAGTTCTTC.